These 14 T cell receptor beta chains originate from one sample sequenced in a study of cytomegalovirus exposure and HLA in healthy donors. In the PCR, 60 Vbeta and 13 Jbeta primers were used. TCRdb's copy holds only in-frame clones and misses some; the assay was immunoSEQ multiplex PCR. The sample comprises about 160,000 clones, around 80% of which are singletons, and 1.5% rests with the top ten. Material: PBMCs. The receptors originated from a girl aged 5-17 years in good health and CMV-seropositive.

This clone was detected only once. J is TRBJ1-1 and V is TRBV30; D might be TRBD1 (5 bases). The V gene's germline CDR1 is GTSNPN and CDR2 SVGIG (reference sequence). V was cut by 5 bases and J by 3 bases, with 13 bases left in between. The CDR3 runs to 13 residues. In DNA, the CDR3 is TGTGCCTGGGCGACAGCTATTCACACTGAAGCTTTCTTT. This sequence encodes CAWATAIHTEAFF.

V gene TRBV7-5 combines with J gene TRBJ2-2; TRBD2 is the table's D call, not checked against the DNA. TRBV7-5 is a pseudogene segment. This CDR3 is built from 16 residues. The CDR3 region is CARSLAAGGLTGELFF. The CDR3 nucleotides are TGTGCCAGAAGCTTAGCGGCAGGAGGGTTAACCGGGGAGCTGTTTTTT.

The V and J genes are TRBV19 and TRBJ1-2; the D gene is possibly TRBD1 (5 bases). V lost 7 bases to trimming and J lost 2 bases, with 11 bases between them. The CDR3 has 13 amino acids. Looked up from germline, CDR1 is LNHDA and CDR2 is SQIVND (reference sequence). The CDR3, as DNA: TGTGCCAGTACCGGGGGATCCAACTATGGCTACACCTTC. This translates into CASTGGSNYGYTF.

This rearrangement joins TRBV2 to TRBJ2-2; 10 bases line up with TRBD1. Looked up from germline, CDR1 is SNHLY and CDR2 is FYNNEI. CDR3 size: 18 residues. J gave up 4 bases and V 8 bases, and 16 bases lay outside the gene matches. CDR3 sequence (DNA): TGTGCCAGCGAGACCGGGACAGGGGACTCTTATAGCACCGGGGAGCTGTTTTTT. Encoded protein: CASETGTGDSYSTGELFF.

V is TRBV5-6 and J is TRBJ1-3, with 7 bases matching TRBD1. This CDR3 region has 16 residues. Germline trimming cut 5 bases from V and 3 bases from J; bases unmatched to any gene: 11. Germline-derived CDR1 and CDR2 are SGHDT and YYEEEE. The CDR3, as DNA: TGTGCCAGCAGTCAAAGAGGGGGCCGGGGTGGAAACACCATATATTTT. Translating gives CASSQRGGRGGNTIYF.

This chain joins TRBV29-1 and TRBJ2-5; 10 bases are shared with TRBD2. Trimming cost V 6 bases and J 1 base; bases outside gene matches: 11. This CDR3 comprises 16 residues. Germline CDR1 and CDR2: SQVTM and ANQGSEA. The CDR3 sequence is CSVLRGSGGFQETQYF. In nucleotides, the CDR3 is TGCAGCGTCCTAAGGGGTAGCGGGGGGTTCCAAGAGACCCAGTACTTC. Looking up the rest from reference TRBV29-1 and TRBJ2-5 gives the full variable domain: SAVISQKPSRDICQRGTSLTIQCQVDSQVTMMFWYRQQPGQSLTLIATANQGSEATYESGFVIDKFPISRPNLTFSTLTVSNMSPEDSSIYLCSVLRGSGGFQETQYFGPGTRLLVL.

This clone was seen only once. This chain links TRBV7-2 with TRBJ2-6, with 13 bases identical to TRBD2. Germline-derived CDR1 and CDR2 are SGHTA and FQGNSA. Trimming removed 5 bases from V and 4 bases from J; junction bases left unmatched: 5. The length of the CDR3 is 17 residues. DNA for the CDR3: TGTGCCAGCAGCCGGACTAGCGGGGGCTCCGGGGCCAACGTCCTGACTTTC. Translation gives CASSRTSGGSGANVLTF.

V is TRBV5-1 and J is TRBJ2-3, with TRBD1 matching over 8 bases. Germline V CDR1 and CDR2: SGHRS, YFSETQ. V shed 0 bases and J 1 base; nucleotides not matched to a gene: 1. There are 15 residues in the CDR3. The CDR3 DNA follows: TGCGCCAGCAGCTTGGAGACAGGGGGCACAGATACGCAGTATTTT. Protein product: CASSLETGGTDTQYF.

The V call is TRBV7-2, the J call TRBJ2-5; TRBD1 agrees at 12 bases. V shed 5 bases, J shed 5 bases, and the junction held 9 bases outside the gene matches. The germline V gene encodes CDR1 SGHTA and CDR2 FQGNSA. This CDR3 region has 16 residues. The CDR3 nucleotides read TGTGCCAGCAGCCCCGGGACAGGGGGCGGATTCGAGACCCAGTACTTC. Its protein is CASSPGTGGGFETQYF.

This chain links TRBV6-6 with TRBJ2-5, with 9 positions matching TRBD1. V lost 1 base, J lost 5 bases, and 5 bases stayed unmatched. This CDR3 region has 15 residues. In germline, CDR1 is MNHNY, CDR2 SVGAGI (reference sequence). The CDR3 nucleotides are TGTGCCAGCAGTTACTGGGACAGGGCGGCGGAGACCCAGTACTTC. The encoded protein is CASSYWDRAAETQYF.

The CDR3, as DNA: TGTGCCAGCAGCTTAGCAGGGACAGGGCACTACAATGAGCAGTTCTTC. It yields the protein CASSLAGTGHYNEQFF. The J gene is TRBJ2-1, the V gene TRBV7-9; 9 bases match TRBD1. The CDR3 length is 16 residues. CDR1 and CDR2 from the germline V gene are SEHNR and FQNEAQ (reference sequence). J gave up 3 bases and V 0 bases, and 3 bases lay outside the gene matches.

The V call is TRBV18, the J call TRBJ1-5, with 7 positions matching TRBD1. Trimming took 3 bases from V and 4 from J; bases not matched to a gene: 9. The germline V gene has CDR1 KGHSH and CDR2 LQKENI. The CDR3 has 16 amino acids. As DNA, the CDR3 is TGTGCCAGCTCACCGTGGACAGGAAGAGAGAATCAGCCCCAGCATTTT. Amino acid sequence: CASSPWTGRENQPQHF.

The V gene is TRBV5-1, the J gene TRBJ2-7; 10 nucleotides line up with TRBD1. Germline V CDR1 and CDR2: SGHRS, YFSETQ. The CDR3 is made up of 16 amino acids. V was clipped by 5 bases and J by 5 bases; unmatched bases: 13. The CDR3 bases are TGCGCCAGCAGTCGCTCGTCCGGGACAGGGGTCCACGAGCAGTACTTC. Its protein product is CASSRSSGTGVHEQYF.

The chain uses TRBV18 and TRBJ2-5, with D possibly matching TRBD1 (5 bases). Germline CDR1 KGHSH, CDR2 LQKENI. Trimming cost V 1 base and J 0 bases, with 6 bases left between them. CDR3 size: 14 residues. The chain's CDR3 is CASSPRRDQETQYF. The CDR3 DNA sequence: TGTGCCAGCTCACCACGCAGGGACCAAGAGACCCAGTACTTC.